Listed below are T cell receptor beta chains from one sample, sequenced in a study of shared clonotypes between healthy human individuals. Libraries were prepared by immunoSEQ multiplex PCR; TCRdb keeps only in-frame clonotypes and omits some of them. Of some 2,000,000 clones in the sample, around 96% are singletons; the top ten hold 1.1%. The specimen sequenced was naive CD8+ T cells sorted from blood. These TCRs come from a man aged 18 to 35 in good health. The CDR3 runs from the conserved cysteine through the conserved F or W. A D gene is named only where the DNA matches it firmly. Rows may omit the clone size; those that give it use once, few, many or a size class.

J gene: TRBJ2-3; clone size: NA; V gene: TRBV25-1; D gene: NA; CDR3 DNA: TGTGCCAGCAGTGAAACCGGGACGGCAGATACGCAGTATTTT; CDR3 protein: CASSETGTADTQYF
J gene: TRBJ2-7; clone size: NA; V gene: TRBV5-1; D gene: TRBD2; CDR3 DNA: TGCGCCAGCAGCTCCGGACTAGCGGGGGTATACGAGCAGTACTTC; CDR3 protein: CASSSGLAGVYEQYF
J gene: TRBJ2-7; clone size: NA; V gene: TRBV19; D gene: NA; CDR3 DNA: TGTGCCAGTAGTATTGATGGGGAACTCGAGCAGTACTTC; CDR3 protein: CASSIDGELEQYF
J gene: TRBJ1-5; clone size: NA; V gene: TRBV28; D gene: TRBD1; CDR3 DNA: TGTGCCAGCAGTGTCCGAGGGGGCAGCAATCAGCCCCAGCATTTT; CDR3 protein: CASSVRGGSNQPQHF
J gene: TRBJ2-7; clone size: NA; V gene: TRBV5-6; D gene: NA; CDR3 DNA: TGTGCCAGCAAAGACTCCTCTTCCTACGAGCAGTACTTC; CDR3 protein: CASKDSSSYEQYF
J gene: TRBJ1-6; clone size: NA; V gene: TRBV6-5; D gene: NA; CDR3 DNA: TGTGCCAGCAGTGAAACTTATCCAGGATCACCCCTCCACTTT; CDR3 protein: CASSETYPGSPLHF
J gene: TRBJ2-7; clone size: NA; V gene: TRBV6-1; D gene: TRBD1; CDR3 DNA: TGTGCCAGCAGTGAAGACAGGGGGTACGAGCAGTACTTC; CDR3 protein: CASSEDRGYEQYF
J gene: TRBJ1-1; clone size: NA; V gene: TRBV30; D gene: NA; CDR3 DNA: TGTGCCTGGGGGGGGGATACTGAAGCTTTCTTT; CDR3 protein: CAWGGDTEAFF
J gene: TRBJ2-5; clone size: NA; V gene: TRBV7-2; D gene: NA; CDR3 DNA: TGTGCCAGCAGCTTAGTCGGAGTGGAGACCCAGTACTTC; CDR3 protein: CASSLVGVETQYF
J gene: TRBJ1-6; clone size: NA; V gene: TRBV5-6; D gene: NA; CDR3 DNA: TGTGCCAGCAGCGGGAGCTATAATTCACCCCTCCACTTT; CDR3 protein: CASSGSYNSPLHF
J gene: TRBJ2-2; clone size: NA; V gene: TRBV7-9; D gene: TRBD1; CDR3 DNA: TGTGCCAGCAGCTTAACTACAGGGGGAAAAGCCGGGGAGCTGTTTTTT; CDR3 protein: CASSLTTGGKAGELFF
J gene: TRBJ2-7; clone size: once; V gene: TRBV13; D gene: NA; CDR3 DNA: TGTGCCAGCAGCTTAGAACCCGGGAGTGGGCACGAGCAGTACTTC; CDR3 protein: CASSLEPGSGHEQYF
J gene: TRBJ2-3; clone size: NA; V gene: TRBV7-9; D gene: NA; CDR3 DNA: TGTGCCAGCCGGAGATACACAGATACGCAGTATTTT; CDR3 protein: CASRRYTDTQYF
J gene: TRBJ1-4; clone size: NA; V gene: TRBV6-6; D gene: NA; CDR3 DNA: TGTGCCAGCAGTTACTCGAGGGCGGCAGCCGCTGGGAAACTGTTTTTT; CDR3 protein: CASSYSRAAAAGKLFF
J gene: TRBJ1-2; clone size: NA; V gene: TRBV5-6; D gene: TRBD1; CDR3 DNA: TGTGCCAGCAGCTTACTTCAGGGGGCGCCGGATGGCTACACCTTC; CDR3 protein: CASSLLQGAPDGYTF
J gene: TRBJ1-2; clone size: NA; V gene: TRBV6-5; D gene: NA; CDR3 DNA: TGTGCCAGCAGTTACTTGAAGGGCATAAACTATGGCTACACCTTC; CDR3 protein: CASSYLKGINYGYTF
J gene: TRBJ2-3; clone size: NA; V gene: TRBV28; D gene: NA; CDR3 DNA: TGTGCCAGCAGTTTAGCGGGGGCTCTATTCACAGATACGCAGTATTTT; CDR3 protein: CASSLAGALFTDTQYF
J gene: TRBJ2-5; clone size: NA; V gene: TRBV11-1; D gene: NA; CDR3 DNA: TGTGCCAGCAGTCCAGACTACCACCAAGAGACCCAGTACTTC; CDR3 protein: CASSPDYHQETQYF
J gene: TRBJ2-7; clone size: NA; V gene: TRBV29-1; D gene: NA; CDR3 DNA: TGCAGCGTAGCCGGGACGTCCTACGAGCAGTACTTC; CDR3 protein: CSVAGTSYEQYF
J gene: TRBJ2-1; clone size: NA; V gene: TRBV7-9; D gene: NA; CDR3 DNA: TGTGCCAGCAGCTTAGGGCCCAGGGGCAGCCGGGACGAGACAATGAAGCAGTTCTTC; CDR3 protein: CASSLGPRGSRDETMKQFF
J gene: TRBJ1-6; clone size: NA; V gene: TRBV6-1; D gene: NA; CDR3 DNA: TGTGCCAGCAGTGATAGAGGGATAAATAATTCACCCCTCCACTTT; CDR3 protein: CASSDRGINNSPLHF
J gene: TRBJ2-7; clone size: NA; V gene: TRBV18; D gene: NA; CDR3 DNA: TGTGCCAGCTCACCCCTCGAGGGATACGAGCAGTACTTC; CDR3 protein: CASSPLEGYEQYF
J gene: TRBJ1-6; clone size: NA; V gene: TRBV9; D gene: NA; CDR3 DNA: TGTGCCAGCAGCTCGGGCGGGTCACCCCTCCACTTT; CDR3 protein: CASSSGGSPLHF
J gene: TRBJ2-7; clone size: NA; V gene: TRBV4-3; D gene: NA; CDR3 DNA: TGCGCCAGCAGCCAATTACTAGAATTATCCTACGAGCAGTACTTC; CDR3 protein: CASSQLLELSYEQYF
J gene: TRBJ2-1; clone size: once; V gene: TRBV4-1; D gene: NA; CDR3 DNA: TGCGCCAGCAGCCAAGTTTTAGCGGACTACAATGAGCAGTTCTTC; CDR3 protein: CASSQVLADYNEQFF
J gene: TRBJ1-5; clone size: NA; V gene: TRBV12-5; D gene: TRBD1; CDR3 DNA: TGTGCTAGTGGTTGGCAGGGGGATCAGCCCCAGCATTTT; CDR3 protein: CASGWQGDQPQHF
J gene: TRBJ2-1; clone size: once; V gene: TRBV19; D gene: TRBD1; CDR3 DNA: TGTGCCAGTAGTATGTTCGGCCAGGGGGCCTACAATGAGCAGTTCTTC; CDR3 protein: CASSMFGQGAYNEQFF
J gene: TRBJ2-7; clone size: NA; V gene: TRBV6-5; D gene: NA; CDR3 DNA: TGTGCCAGCAGTTTGCTCAGGGCCCACGAGCAGTACTTC; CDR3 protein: CASSLLRAHEQYF
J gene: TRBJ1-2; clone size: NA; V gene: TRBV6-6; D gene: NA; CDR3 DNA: TGTGCCAGCATTCTGGAGGGAACTTATGGCTACACCTTC; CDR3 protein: CASILEGTYGYTF
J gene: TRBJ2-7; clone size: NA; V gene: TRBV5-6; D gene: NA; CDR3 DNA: TGTGCCAGCAGCTGGAACGGGGGGACAGGCGGCGAGCAGTACTTC; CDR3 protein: CASSWNGGTGGEQYF
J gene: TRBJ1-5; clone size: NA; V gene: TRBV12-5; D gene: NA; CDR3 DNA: TGTGCTAGTGGTTTGTTCTATCAGCCCCAGCATTTT; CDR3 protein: CASGLFYQPQHF
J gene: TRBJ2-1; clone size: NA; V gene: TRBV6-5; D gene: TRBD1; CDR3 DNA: TGTGCCAGCAGCTTTGGGACAGGGGGCAATGAGCAGTTCTTC; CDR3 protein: CASSFGTGGNEQFF
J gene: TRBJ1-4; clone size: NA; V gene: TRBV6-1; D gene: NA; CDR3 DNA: TGTGCCAGCAGTGGGCTGGGGGAGCTTCATGGTAATGAAAAACTGTTTTTT; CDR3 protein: CASSGLGELHGNEKLFF
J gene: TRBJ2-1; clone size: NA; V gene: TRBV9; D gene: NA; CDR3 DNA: TGTGCCAGCAGCCCCGGGAAGTTCCTCTACAATGAGCAGTTCTTC; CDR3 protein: CASSPGKFLYNEQFF
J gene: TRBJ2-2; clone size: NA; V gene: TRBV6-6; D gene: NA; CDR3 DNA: TGTGCCAGCAGTTTTCTAGCGCCGAACACCGGGGAGCTGTTTTTT; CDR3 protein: CASSFLAPNTGELFF
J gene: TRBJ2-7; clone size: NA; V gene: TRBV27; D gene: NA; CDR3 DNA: TGTGCCAGCAGTGCAACCGGGGGTACCTACGAGCAGTACTTC; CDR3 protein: CASSATGGTYEQYF
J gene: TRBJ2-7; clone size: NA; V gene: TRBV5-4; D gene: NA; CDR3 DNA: TGTGCCAGCAGCCCCGAGGAACCCCCCGGCGAGCAGTACTTC; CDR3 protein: CASSPEEPPGEQYF
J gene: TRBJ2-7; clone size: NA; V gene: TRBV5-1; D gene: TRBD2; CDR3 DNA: TGCGCCAGCAGCTTGGCGTCTAGCGGGGGGAGCTACGAGCAGTACTTC; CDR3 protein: CASSLASSGGSYEQYF
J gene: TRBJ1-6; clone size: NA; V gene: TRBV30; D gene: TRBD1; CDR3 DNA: TGTGCCTGGAGTGCACCGGGACAGTACCACAGCTCCTATAATTCACCCCTCCACTTT; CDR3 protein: CAWSAPGQYHSSYNSPLHF
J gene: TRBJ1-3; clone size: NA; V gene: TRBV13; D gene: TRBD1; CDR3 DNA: TGTGCCAGCAGCAACAACAGGGGTGGAAACACCATATATTTT; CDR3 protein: CASSNNRGGNTIYF
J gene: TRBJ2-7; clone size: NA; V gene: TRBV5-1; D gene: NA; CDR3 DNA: TGCGCCAGCAGCTATCTGGAGGGCTCCGACTACGAGCAGTACTTC; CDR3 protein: CASSYLEGSDYEQYF
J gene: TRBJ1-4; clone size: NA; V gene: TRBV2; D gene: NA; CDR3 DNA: TGTGCCAGCAGTGAACGAGATTCACCAAAGGAAAAACTGTTTTTT; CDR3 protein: CASSERDSPKEKLFF
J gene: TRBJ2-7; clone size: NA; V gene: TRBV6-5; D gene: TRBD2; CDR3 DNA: TGTGCCAGCAGTTACTCGAGCACTAGCGGTACCTACGAGCAGTACTTC; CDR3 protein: CASSYSSTSGTYEQYF
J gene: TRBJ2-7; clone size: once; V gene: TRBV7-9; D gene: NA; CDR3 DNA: TGTGCCAGCAGCTTAGTTGGACCTCTCAGAGGCGAGCAGTACTTC; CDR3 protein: CASSLVGPLRGEQYF
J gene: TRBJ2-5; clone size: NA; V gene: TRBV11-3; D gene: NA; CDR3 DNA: TGTGCCAGCAGCTTATGGGCAGGGGAGGACCAGTACTTC; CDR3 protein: CASSLWAGEDQYF
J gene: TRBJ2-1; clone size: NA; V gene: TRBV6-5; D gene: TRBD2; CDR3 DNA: TGTGCCAGCAGTCACGCGGGGGGTCAAGAGGAGCAGTTCTTC; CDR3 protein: CASSHAGGQEEQFF
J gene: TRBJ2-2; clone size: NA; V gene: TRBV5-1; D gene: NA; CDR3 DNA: TGCGCCAGCAGCTTGTACTGGGGGGAGCTGTTTTTT; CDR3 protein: CASSLYWGELFF
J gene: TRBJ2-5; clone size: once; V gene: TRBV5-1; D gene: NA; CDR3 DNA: TGCGCCAGCAGCGAGAACCGTGGGCGCGAGACCCAGTACTTC; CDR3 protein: CASSENRGRETQYF
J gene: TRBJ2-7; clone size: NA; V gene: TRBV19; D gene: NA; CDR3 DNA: TGTGCCAGTAGTGACATAAGTTTCGGGGCAGCCTACGAGCAGTACTTC; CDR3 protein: CASSDISFGAAYEQYF
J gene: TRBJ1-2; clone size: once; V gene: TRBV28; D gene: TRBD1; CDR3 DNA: TGTGCCAGCAGCATCAGGGGGCTTCTTGGCTACACCTTC; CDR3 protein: CASSIRGLLGYTF
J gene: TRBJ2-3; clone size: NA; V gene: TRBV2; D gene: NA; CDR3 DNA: TGTGCCAGCAGTGAAGGAGCAGATACGCAGTATTTT; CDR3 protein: CASSEGADTQYF
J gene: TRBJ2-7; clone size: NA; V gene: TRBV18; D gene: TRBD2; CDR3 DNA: TGTGCCAGCTCACCAGGAACTAGCGGCGAGCAGTACTTC; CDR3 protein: CASSPGTSGEQYF
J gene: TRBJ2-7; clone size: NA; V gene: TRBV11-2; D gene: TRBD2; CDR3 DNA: TGTGCCAGCAGCATTAGCGGGAGAAGGTACGAGCAGTACTTC; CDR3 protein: CASSISGRRYEQYF